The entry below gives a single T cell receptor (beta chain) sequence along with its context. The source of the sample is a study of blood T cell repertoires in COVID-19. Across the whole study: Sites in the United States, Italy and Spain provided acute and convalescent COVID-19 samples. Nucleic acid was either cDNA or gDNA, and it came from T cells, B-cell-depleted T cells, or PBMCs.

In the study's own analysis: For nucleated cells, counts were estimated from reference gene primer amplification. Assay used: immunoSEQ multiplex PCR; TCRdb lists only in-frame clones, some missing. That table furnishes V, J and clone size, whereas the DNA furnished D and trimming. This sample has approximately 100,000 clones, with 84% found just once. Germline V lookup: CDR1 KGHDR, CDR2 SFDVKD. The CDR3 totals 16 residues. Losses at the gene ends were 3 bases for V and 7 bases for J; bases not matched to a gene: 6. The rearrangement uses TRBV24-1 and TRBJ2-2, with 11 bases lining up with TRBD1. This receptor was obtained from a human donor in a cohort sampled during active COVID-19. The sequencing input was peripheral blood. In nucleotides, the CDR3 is TGTGCCACCAGTGATCCCGCGGACAGGGGGCACGGGGAGCTGTTTTTT. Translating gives CATSDPADRGHGELFF.